There are a few counts of the clone carrying this TCR beta chain. What it recognizes is unknown. Germline CDR1 is SGHTA and CDR2 is FQGNSA. The CDR3 contains 18 residues. J gave up 2 bases and V 1 base, and 8 bases lay outside the gene matches. The data originate from a study of blood T cells in healthy people across ages. Study-wide results and caveats: Greater diversity and more naive CD4+ cells were seen in long-lived donors than in aged donors.

The authors ran a second PCR of 7 to 11 cycles using a sample-barcoded 5' primer and a J-beta primer mix. TCRdb analysed the 5' RACE reads with MiXCR anew, one entry per CDR3 protein. The data show about 1.5 million distinct CDR3 sequences, 35% to 45% seen once. The rearrangement links TRBV7-2 to TRBJ2-1; 10 bases fit TRBD2. The sample consisted of blood. The source is a woman aged 18-29 years in good health. CDR3 sequence: CASSLGASGGAAYNEQFF. CDR3 DNA sequence: TGTGCCAGCAGCTTAGGGGCTAGCGGGGGAGCCGCCTACAATGAGCAGTTCTTC.